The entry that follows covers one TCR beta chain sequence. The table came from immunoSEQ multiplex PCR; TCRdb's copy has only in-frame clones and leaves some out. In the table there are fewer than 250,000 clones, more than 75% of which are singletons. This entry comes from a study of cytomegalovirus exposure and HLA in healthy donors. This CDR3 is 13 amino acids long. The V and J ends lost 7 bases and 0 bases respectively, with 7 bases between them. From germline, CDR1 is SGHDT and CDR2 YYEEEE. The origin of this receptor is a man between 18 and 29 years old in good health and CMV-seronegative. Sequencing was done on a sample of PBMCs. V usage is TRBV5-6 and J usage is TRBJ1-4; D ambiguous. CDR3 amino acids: CASHTTTNEKLFF. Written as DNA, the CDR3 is TGTGCCAGCCACACTACAACTAATGAAAAACTGTTTTTT.